This T cell receptor beta chain was obtained from a study of T cells in Graves' hyperthyroidism and ophthalmopathy. Study-level findings and limits: A model of 13 V-J features distinguished ophthalmopathy from stable hyperthyroidism. Researchers found most expanded thyroid clonotypes above 0.001 in blood as well.

In regard to this clonotype: The antigen remains unidentified.

With 1 base clipped from V and 5 bases from J, the junction kept 7 bases outside the gene matches. The germline gives CDR1 MGHRA, CDR2 YSYEKL. The CDR3 sequence is 16 residues long. TCR beta CDR3 region amplification was performed from RNA transcripts. A first-round RT-PCR of the TCR CDR3 used the HTBI primer set. Via MiXCR, TCRdb re-called the multiplex PCR reads, giving one row per CDR3 protein. The table lists about 640,000 distinct CDR3 sequences, under 25% of them singletons, with approximately 30% in the top ten. Exclusion of patients followed from uncontrolled infection, other autoimmune disease, pregnancy or lactation.

This receptor was taken from a man under 40 with Graves' ophthalmopathy. The chain joins TRBV4-1 to TRBJ1-4; 7 bases are shared with TRBD1. The material sequenced was blood. The CDR3 loop reads CASSQGRPGQNEKLFF. Here the CDR3 DNA reads TGCGCCAGCAGCCAAGGGAGGCCGGGACAGAATGAAAAACTGTTTTTT.